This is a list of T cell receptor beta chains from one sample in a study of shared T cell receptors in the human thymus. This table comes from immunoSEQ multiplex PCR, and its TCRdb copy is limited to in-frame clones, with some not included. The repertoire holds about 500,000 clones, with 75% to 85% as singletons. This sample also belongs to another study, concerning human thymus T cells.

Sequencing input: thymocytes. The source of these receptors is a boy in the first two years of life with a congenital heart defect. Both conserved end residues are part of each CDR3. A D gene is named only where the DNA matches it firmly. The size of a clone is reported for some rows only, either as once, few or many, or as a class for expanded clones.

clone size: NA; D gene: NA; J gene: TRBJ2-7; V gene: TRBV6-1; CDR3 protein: CASSQTYEQYF; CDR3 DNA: TGTGCCAGCAGTCAAACCTACGAGCAGTACTTC
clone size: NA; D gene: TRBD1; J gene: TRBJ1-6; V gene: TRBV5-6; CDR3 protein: CASSCETGTGRRSPLHF; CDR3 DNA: TGTGCCAGCAGCTGCGAAACCGGGACAGGGAGGAGATCACCCCTCCACTTT
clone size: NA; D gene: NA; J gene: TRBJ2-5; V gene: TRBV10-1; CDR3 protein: CASSEHRGSLETQYF; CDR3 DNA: TGCGCCAGCAGTGAACATCGTGGGAGTTTAGAGACCCAGTACTTC
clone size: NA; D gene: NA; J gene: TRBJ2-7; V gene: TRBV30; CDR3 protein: CAWSPPGAEQYF; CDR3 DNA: TGTGCCTGGAGCCCCCCGGGAGCCGAGCAGTACTTC
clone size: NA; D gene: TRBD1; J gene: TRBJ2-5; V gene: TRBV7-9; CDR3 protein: CASSSRGRETQYF; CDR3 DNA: TGTGCCAGCAGCTCCAGGGGGCGGGAGACCCAGTACTTC
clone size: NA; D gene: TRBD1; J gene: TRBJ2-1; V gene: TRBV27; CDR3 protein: CASSLPPGQGCYNEQFF; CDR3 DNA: TGTGCCAGCAGTTTACCTCCGGGACAGGGCTGCTACAATGAGCAGTTCTTC
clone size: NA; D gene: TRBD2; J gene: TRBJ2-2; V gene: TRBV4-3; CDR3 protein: CASSQVRTSGRTGTGELFF; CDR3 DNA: TGCGCCAGCAGCCAAGTAAGGACTAGCGGGAGAACGGGGACCGGGGAGCTGTTTTTT
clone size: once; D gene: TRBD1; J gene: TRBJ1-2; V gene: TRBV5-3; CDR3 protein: CARSRGQGRRYGYTF; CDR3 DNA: TGTGCCAGAAGCAGGGGACAGGGGCGCCGCTATGGCTACACCTTC
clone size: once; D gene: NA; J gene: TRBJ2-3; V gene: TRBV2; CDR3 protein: CASSRLVSTDTQYF; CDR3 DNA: TGTGCCAGCAGCCGACTAGTTAGCACAGATACGCAGTATTTT
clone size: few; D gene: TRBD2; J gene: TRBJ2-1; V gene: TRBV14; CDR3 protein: CASSQVRDYSYNEQFF; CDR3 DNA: TGTGCCAGCAGCCAAGTTAGGGACTACTCCTACAATGAGCAGTTCTTC
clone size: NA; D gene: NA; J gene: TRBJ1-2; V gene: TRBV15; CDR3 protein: CATSRVSKQRCFYGYTF; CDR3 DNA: TGTGCCACCAGCAGAGTGTCCAAACAGCGGTGTTTTTATGGCTACACCTTC
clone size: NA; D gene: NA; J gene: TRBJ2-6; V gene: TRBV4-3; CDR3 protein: CASSQRGMSGANVLTF; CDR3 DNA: TGCGCCAGCAGCCAACGCGGGATGTCTGGGGCCAACGTCCTGACTTTC
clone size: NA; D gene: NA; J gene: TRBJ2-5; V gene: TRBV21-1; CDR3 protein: CASSKVGQRSDPYF; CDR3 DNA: TGTGCCAGCAGCAAAGTAGGACAACGTTCCGACCCTTACTTC
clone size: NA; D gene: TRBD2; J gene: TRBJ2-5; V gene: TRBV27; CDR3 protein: CASSLSRGDQETQYF; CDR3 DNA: TGTGCCAGCAGTTTATCCCGGGGGGATCAAGAGACCCAGTACTTC
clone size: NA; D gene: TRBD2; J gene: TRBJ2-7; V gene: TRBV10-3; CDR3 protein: CAISESTGGGEQGSHEQYF; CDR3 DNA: TGTGCCATCAGTGAGTCGACCGGCGGGGGGGAACAGGGTAGCCACGAGCAGTACTTC
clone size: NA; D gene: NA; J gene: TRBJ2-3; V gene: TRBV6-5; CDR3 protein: CASSPSPVPTDTQYF; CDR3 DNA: TGTGCCAGCAGTCCCTCCCCCGTCCCTACAGATACGCAGTATTTT
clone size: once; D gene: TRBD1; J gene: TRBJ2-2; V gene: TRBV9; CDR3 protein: CASSQGVYTGELFF; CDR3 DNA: TGTGCCAGCTCACAGGGGGTATACACCGGGGAGCTGTTTTTT
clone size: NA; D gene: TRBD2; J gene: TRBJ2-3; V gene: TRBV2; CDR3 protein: CASSDKRDLDTQYF; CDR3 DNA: TGTGCCAGCAGTGACAAGCGGGACCTAGATACGCAGTATTTT
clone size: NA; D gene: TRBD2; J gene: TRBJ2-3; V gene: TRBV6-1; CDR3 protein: CASSVSGREGRSFFTDTQYF; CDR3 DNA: TGTGCCAGCAGTGTTTCGGGGCGGGAGGGCCGGTCCTTCTTCACAGATACGCAGTATTTT
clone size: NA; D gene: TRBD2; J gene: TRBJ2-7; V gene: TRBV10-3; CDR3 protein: CAIRGPSGDRESYEQYF; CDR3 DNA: TGTGCCATCAGAGGCCCTAGCGGCGATAGGGAATCCTACGAGCAGTACTTC
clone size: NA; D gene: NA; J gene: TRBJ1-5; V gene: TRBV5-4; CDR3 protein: CASTHEGGGNQPQHF; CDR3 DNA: TGTGCCAGCACCCATGAAGGAGGGGGCAATCAGCCCCAGCATTTT
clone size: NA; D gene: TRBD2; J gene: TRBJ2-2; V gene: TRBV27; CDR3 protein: CASSLEGAGGTGELFF; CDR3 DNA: TGTGCCAGCAGTTTAGAAGGGGCGGGAGGGACCGGGGAGCTGTTTTTT
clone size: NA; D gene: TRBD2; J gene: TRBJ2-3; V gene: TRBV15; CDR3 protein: CATSRDRREWVSTDTQYF; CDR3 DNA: TGTGCCACCAGCAGAGATAGGCGGGAGTGGGTAAGCACAGATACGCAGTATTTT
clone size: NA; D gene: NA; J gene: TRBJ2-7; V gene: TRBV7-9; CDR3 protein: CASSPTGIPYEQYF; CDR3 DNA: TGTGCCAGCAGCCCAACAGGGATCCCCTACGAGCAGTACTTC
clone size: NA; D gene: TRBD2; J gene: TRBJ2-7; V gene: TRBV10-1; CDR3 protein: CASSPRRESRAVKYF; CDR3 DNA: TGCGCCAGCAGTCCCCGGCGGGAGTCTCGGGCGGTGAAGTACTTC
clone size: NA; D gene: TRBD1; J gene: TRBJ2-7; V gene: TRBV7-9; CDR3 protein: CASSFGQGRSYEQYF; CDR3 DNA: TGTGCCAGCAGCTTTGGACAGGGAAGGTCATACGAGCAGTACTTC
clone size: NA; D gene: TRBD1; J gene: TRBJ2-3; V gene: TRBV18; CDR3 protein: CASSPRGTDTQYF; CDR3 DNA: TGTGCCAGCTCACCCAGGGGGACAGATACGCAGTATTTT
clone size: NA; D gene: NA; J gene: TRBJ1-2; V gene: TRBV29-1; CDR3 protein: CSVEEGEGYGYTF; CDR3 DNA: TGCAGCGTTGAGGAGGGCGAGGGCTATGGCTACACCTTC
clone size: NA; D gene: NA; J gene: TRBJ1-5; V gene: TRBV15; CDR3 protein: CATSSRGTPSRPCQPQHF; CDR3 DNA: TGTGCCACCAGCAGCCGGGGGACCCCCTCTAGACCCTGTCAGCCCCAGCATTTT
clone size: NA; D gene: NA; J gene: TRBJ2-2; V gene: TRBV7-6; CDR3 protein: CASSLGRGRSGELFF; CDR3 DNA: TGTGCCAGCAGCTTAGGCAGGGGCCGAAGCGGGGAGCTGTTTTTT
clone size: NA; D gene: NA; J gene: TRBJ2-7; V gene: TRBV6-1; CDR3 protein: CASSVAFGNKASSSYEQYF; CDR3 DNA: TGTGCCAGCAGTGTGGCTTTCGGGAACAAGGCTAGTTCATCGTACGAGCAGTACTTC
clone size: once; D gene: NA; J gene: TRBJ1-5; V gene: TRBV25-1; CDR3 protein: CASSGPGQPQHF; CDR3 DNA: TGTGCCAGCAGTGGACCCGGGCAGCCCCAGCATTTT
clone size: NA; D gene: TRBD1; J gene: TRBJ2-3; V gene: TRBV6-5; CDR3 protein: CASNDRGVQYF; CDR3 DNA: TGTGCCAGCAATGACAGGGGGGTGCAGTATTTT
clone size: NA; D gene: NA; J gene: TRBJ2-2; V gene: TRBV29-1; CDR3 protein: CSALSLTGELFF; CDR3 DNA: TGCAGCGCCCTCAGTTTGACCGGGGAGCTGTTTTTT
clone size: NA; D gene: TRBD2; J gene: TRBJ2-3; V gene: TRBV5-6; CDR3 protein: CASSLRRESTDTQYF; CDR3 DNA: TGTGCCAGCAGCTTGCGGCGGGAGAGCACAGATACGCAGTATTTT
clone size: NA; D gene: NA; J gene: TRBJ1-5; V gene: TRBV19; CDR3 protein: CASSFPGRGEPQHF; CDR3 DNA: TGTGCCAGTAGTTTCCCAGGGCGGGGGGAGCCCCAGCATTTT
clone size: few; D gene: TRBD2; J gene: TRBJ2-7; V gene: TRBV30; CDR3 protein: CAWSGGTSGHEQYF; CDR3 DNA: TGTGCCTGGAGTGGGGGGACTAGCGGCCACGAGCAGTACTTC
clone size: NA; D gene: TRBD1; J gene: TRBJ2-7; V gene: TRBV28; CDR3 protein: CASSTQEGQGSLLGPYF; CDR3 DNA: TGTGCCAGCAGTACTCAAGAGGGACAGGGATCCTTATTGGGGCCGTACTTC
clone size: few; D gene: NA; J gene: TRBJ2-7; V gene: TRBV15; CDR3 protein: CATSREGGESYEQYF; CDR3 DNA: TGTGCCACCAGCAGAGAAGGGGGTGAGTCCTACGAGCAGTACTTC
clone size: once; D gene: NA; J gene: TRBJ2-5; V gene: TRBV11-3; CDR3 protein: CASSLVGGQREETQYF; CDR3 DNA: TGTGCCAGCAGCTTAGTGGGGGGGCAAAGGGAAGAGACCCAGTACTTC
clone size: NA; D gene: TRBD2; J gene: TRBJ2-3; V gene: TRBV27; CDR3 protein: CASSFATGTTKDTQYF; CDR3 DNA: TGTGCCAGCAGTTTCGCCACCGGGACTACCAAGGATACGCAGTATTTT
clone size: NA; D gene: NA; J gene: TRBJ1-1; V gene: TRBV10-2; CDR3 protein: CASSPGGTEAFF; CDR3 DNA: TGCGCCAGCAGTCCAGGTGGGACTGAAGCTTTCTTT
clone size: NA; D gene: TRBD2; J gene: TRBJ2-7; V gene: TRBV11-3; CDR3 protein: CASSPGLASYEQYF; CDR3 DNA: TGTGCCAGCAGTCCGGGACTAGCGTCCTACGAGCAGTACTTC
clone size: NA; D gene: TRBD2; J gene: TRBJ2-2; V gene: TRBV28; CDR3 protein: CASSLCTGEGRGTGELFF; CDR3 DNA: TGTGCCAGCAGTTTATGCACGGGGGAGGGCCGCGGCACCGGGGAGCTGTTTTTT
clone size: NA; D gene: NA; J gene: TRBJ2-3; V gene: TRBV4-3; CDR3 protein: CASSPRGTCGTDTQYF; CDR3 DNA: TGCGCCAGCAGCCCAAGGGGGACCTGTGGCACAGATACGCAGTATTTT
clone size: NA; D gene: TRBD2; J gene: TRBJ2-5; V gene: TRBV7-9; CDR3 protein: CASSLGAGGETQYF; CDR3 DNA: TGTGCCAGCAGCTTAGGGGCGGGAGGGGAGACCCAGTACTTC
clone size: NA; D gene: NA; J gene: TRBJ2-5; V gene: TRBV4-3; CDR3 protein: CASSQEQIRTEFQETQYF; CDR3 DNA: TGCGCCAGCAGCCAAGAACAAATCAGAACGGAGTTTCAAGAGACCCAGTACTTC
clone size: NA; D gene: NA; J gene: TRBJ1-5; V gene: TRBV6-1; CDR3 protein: CASSEWGSQPQHF; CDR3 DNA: TGTGCCAGCAGTGAGTGGGGCAGTCAGCCCCAGCATTTT
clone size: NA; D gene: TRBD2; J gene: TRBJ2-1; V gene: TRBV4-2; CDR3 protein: CASSLRGTGRTSGYNEQFF; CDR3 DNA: TGTGCCAGCAGCCTCAGGGGGACAGGGCGGACTAGCGGGTACAATGAGCAGTTCTTC
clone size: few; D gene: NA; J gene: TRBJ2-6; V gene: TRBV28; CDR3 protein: CASSLGSEGSGANVLTF; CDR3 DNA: TGTGCCAGCAGTTTGGGAAGCGAGGGCTCTGGGGCCAACGTCCTGACTTTC
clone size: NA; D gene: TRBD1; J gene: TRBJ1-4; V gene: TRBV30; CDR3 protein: CAWSNTGGGKLFF; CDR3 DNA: TGTGCCTGGAGTAATACAGGGGGCGGAAAACTGTTTTTT